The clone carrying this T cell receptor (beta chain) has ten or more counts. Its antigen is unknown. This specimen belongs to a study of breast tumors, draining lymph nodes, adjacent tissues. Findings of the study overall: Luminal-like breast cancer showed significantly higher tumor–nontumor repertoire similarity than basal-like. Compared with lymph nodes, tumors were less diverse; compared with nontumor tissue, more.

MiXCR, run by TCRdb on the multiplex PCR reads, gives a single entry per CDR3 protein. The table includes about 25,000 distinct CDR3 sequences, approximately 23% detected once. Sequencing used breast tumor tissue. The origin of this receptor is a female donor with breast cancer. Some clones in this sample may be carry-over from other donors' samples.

The CDR3 DNA is TGCGCCAGCAGCCAAGATACGTCCGGGACAGGGGTTTCTCACGAGCAGTACTTC. This gives the protein CASSQDTSGTGVSHEQYF. The gene calls are TRBV4-1 and TRBJ2-7; 10 bases are shared with TRBD1. The CDR3 runs 18 residues. V gave up 0 bases and J gave up 5 bases; unmatched junction bases: 13. CDR1 is MGHRA, CDR2 YSYEKL, per germline.